This T cell receptor beta chain originates from a study of HIV-infected children after antiretroviral therapy interruption. The overall study: Four children interrupted treatment; four stayed on continuous treatment.

This clonotype was seen a handful of times. The target antigen is unknown. The TCR library was built from RNA with a 3' RACE protocol and unique molecular identifiers. TCRdb recomputed calls from the 3' RACE reads with MiXCR, one row per CDR3 protein. The profile shows about 50,000 distinct CDR3 sequences, 4.3% of them singletons. Overall study findings and caveats: By the end of treatment interruption, naive CD4+ clonality (Gini) increased.

CDR1 is SGHRS, CDR2 YFSETQ, per germline. The CDR3 loop spans 14 amino acids. V gave up 4 bases and J gave up 5 bases, with 16 bases separating them. Treatment of the sample: PENTA 11 planned treatment interruption arm or continuous ART arm. Naive CD4+ CD45RA+ CD45RO- T cells were FACS-sorted from thawed PBMCs. This sequence originates from a pool of human donors with HIV. The sequences come from CD45RA+ CD4+ T cells from PBMCs, pooled from several time points, collected from a donor given antiretroviral therapy, either interrupted or continuous. Regarding subset: naive CD4+ CD45RA+ CD45RO- T cells. V gene TRBV5-1 combines with J gene TRBJ2-7; maybe TRBD1 (5 bases). CDR3 sequence: CASSRRQPEDEQYF. As DNA, the CDR3 is TGCGCCAGCAGCCGGAGACAGCCTGAGGACGAGCAGTACTTC. The full variable domain, rest sourced from reference TRBV5-1 and TRBJ2-7, is KAGVTQTPRYLIKTRGQQVTLSCSPISGHRSVSWYQQTPGQGLQFLFEYFSETQRNKGNFPGRFSGRQFSNSRSEMNVSTLELGDSALYLCASSRRQPEDEQYFGPGTRLTVT.